A selection of T cell receptor beta chains follows, all from one sample in a study of blood T cells in healthy people across ages. TCRdb ran MiXCR on the 5' RACE reads and lists one entry per CDR3 protein. Altogether under 800,000 distinct CDR3 sequences are present, roughly 47% being singletons, with the ten largest covering around a fifth. Sequencing was done on a sample of blood. All receptors derive from a woman aged 55 to 70 in good health. CDR3s include the opening cysteine and the closing phenylalanine or tryptophan. The D gene is left open where the match is weak. For some rows the clone size is stated as once, few or many, or as a class when expanded; others skip it.

D gene,CDR3 length,V gene,clone size,J gene,CDR3 DNA,CDR3 protein
.,16,TRBV4-1,.,TRBJ2-2,TGCGCCAGCAGCCAAGTCTTCGGACCGAACACCGGGGAGCTGTTTTTT,CASSQVFGPNTGELFF
.,12,TRBV29-1,few,TRBJ1-1,TGCAGCGTTGCAGGGGAAGGCACTGAAGCTTTCTTT,CSVAGEGTEAFF
.,15,TRBV21-1,.,TRBJ2-7,TGTGCCAGCAGCAAACTGTCCAGGGTTCCCTACGAGCAGTGCTTC,CASSKLSRVPYEQCF
.,14,TRBV3-1,few,TRBJ2-1,TGTGCCAGCAGCAGGGACCAAATTTACAATGAGCAGTTCTTC,CASSRDQIYNEQFF
TRBD1,12,TRBV6-6,many,TRBJ2-7,TGTGCCAGCAGGATCACAGGGGCCGAGCAGTACTTC,CASRITGAEQYF
TRBD2,18,TRBV20-1,few,TRBJ2-1,TGCAGTGCTAGCGAACTAGCGGGACTCCGCCTCTCCTACAATGAGCAGTTCTTC,CSASELAGLRLSYNEQFF
.,12,TRBV15,.,TRBJ2-4,TGTACCACCAGCAGAGATAGTGGCATTCAGTACTTC,CTTSRDSGIQYF
.,14,TRBV7-6,.,TRBJ1-5,TGTGCCAGCAGCCGCACCGAACAGGGAGATCCCCAGCATTTT,CASSRTEQGDPQHF
TRBD2,14,TRBV7-3,.,TRBJ2-5,TGTGCCAGCAGTTTAGACCGGACTAGCGGCACCCAGTACTTC,CASSLDRTSGTQYF
TRBD1,15,TRBV12-3/TRBV12-4,.,TRBJ1-6,TGTGCCAGCAGTTTAAGAGGACAGGGGAATTCACCCCTCCACTTT,CASSLRGQGNSPLHF
.,18,TRBV15,.,TRBJ2-6,TGTGCCACCAGCAAATCGGACAGCTACTCCTCTGGGGCCAACGTCCTGACTTTC,CATSKSDSYSSGANVLTF
.,15,TRBV27,.,TRBJ2-7,TGTGCCAGCAGTGCCAAACCCAGTGATTCCTACAAGCAGTACTTC,CASSAKPSDSYKQYF
.,15,TRBV7-2,.,TRBJ2-1,TGTGCCAGCAGCTTAAAGCAGGGTTCCTACAATGAGCAGTTCTTC,CASSLKQGSYNEQFF
TRBD2,17,TRBV2,once,TRBJ2-7,TGTGCCAGCAGTGCCGGGACTAGCGGGAGGCCTGCCCACGAGCAGTACTTC,CASSAGTSGRPAHEQYF
.,15,TRBV3-1,.,TRBJ1-5,TGTGCCAGCAGCCGGTTTTTGGGCGCGGAACAGCCCCAGCATTTT,CASSRFLGAEQPQHF
TRBD2,15,TRBV2,few,TRBJ2-7,TGTGCCAGCATTGGGACTAGCGGTGGGTTCTACGAGCAGTACTTC,CASIGTSGGFYEQYF
TRBD1,15,TRBV24-1,few,TRBJ2-7,TGTGCCACCAGTGATCCGGGGACAGGGGGCTACGAGCAGTACTTC,CATSDPGTGGYEQYF
.,14,TRBV10-3,.,TRBJ1-6,TGTGCCATCGGAGCGCTAGAAGGCGTGACACCCCCCCACTTT,CAIGALEGVTPPHF
TRBD1,15,TRBV27,.,TRBJ2-4,TGTGCCAGCGGACCCGGGACAGTAGCCAAAAACGTTCAGTACTTC,CASGPGTVAKNVQYF
.,15,TRBV9,.,TRBJ1-4,TGTGCCAGCGGCGTGGGACACCAACCTAATGAAAAACTGTTTTTT,CASGVGHQPNEKLFF
.,15,TRBV9,.,TRBJ2-6,TGTGCCAGCAGCGCAACGGGATCTGGGGCCAACGTCCTGACTTTC,CASSATGSGANVLTF
TRBD2,15,TRBV3-1,few,TRBJ2-1,TGTGCCAGCAGCCAAGATGCTAGCGGGAAAAATGAGCAGTTCTTC,CASSQDASGKNEQFF
TRBD2,17,TRBV4-3,few,TRBJ2-1,TGCGCCAGCAGCCAACACATAGCGGGAAAAGATGTGTACGAGCAGTTCTTC,CASSQHIAGKDVYEQFF
.,11,TRBV6-6,few,TRBJ1-4,TGTGCCAGCAGTTCCGGTGAAAAACTGTTTTTT,CASSSGEKLFF
TRBD2,11,TRBV12-3/TRBV12-4,many,TRBJ2-3,TGTGCCAGCTCACGAGGGAGGGACTGGTATTTT,CASSRGRDWYF
TRBD2,14,TRBV14,few,TRBJ2-5,TGTGCCAGCAGCCCTGGCGGGGGGTTGGAGACCCAGTACTTC,CASSPGGGLETQYF
TRBD2,16,TRBV14,.,TRBJ2-7,TGTGCCAGCAGGAGGACTAGCGGGAGCTCCTACAATGAGCAGTACTTC,CASRRTSGSSYNEQYF
.,16,TRBV4-1,few,TRBJ1-5,TGCGCCAGCAGCCAAGAGGTTTCCGATAGCAATCAGCCCCAGCATTTT,CASSQEVSDSNQPQHF
.,12,TRBV3-1,.,TRBJ1-2,TGTGCCAGCAGCCAAATGGACTATGGCTACACCTTC,CASSQMDYGYTF
TRBD2,18,TRBV27,.,TRBJ2-3,TGTGCCAGCAGTTTAGGACTAGCGGGGGTTACCTTCACAGATACGCAGTATTTT,CASSLGLAGVTFTDTQYF